This TCR beta chain came from a study of cytomegalovirus exposure and HLA in healthy donors (dated by TCRdb to between 2016 and 2019). In terms of the full investigation: A later analysis indicated that the 130 or so validation repertoires were generated on the platform also employed for the 600 to 750 repertoires of the first cohort. The study was designed to test whether signatures of past pathogen exposure could be identified by cataloging public T cell receptors. Besides the first cohort of 666 subjects, a separate validation cohort made up of about 120 different subjects was used. To predict cytomegalovirus infection status, the study brought together high-throughput TCR immunosequencing, statistical association of individual TCRs with disease status, and machine learning. The research as a whole found: A later analysis found that TCRs clustered in the first cohort also tended to co-occur in the 120 or so validation repertoires, with 94% of cluster scores above 0. A later analysis had no HLA typing for the validation cohort, so co-occurrence there was scored across all 120 or so repertoires. While some public TCRs were present in many individuals, most TCR sequences turned up only very rarely across donors. In the study, some 160 TCR beta chains were listed as associated with cytomegalovirus. The classifier was reported to diagnose cytomegalovirus status with high specificity and sensitivity in both the original and validation cohorts. The authors suggested that the approach could potentially be extended to other disease states and immunological phenotypes. A few of the identified cytomegalovirus-associated TCR beta chains were confirmed in vitro to be specific for cytomegalovirus antigens.

Libraries were constructed by the immunoSEQ multiplex PCR assay. The source study handled its data this way. To diagnose cytomegalovirus status from the catalog of TCR beta chain sequences, a statistical classification framework was built. The source is immuneACCESS, and TCRdb retained only in-frame sequences with V and J called. Part of the clones is not carried over; for the studies checked, unresolved V genes explain less than half of this, and the remainder is unexplained. The DNA gave D and trimming, while V, J and clone size come from that table. The sample profile shows a few hundred thousand clones; roughly 90% of them were found once. Around 0.96% of the sample lies in the top ten. The donors were included in the validation cohort of 120 subjects, a group kept apart from the approximately 700-subject first cohort. Trimming removed 5 bases from V and 3 bases from J, leaving 17 bases between the germline ends. In the germline V gene (reference sequence), CDR1 corresponds to MNHEY and CDR2 to SMNVEV. The CDR3 holds 16 amino acids from the cysteine to the phenylalanine. The entry retains the CDR3 DNA only, 48 bases that are in frame from base 1.

A word on this clone: The target of this receptor is not known. Per-nucleotide qualities are absent, and no much larger clonotype sits a single base away.

The clonotype was recovered from a man in his thirties or forties in good health and CMV-seronegative. The sequence is built from TRBV27 and TRBJ1-5, with the D gene uncertain. The specimen sequenced was PBMCs. The sequence in DNA is TGTGCCAGCAGTCGGTACGCCGGAGAAAACAATCAGCCCCAGCATTTT. Translation gives CASSRYAGENNQPQHF.